Listed here are 16 T cell receptor beta chains from one sample, sequenced in a study of neurological immune-mediated disorders. TCRdb reprocessed the 5' RACE reads via MiXCR and lists one record per CDR3 protein. The sample shows nearly 60,000 distinct CDR3 sequences, about 3.4% of them seen only once. Sequenced input: PBMCs. These receptors were taken from a woman in her fifties or sixties with multiple sclerosis.

This clonotype was detected many times. The chain carries TRBV15 and TRBJ2-1, with TRBD2 identical over 7 bases. The CDR3 loop spans 17 amino acids. CDR1 is LNHNV, CDR2 YYDKDF, per germline (reference sequence). V was pared by 0 bases and J by 2 bases, with 7 bases of the junction left unmatched. This CDR3 reads CATSRDRSGFAYNEQFF. Written as DNA, the CDR3 is TGTGCCACCAGCAGAGACCGTAGCGGGTTCGCCTACAATGAGCAGTTCTTC.

This clonotype was observed many times. CDR3 amino acids: CASSLGWDRAYEQYF. The CDR3 bases are TGTGCCAGCAGTTTAGGGTGGGACAGGGCCTACGAGCAGTACTTC. The chain recombines TRBV12-3 or TRBV12-4 with TRBJ2-7, with TRBD1 matching 9 bases. With 1 base clipped from V and 2 bases from J, the junction kept 3 bases outside the gene matches. CDR3 size: 15 residues.

This clonotype was observed at least ten times. This chain connects TRBV10-3 to TRBJ2-5, with D unresolved. V lost 4 bases, J lost 4 bases, and 10 bases lay in between. Germline-derived CDR1 and CDR2 are ENHRY and SYGVKD. The CDR3 loop spans 13 amino acids. The DNA for the CDR3 is TGTGCCATCAGTGGGGGAATCGTAGAGACCCAGTACTTC. Its protein product is CAISGGIVETQYF.

Details on this clonotype: A read error may be the cause here, since a much bigger clone is one base away. This rearrangement joins TRBV20-1 to TRBJ1-2; 9 bases align to TRBD1. The CDR3 consists of 13 residues. CDR1 and CDR2 from the germline V gene are DFQATT and SNEGSKA (reference sequence). V lost 7 bases, J lost 5 bases, and 8 bases stayed unmatched. The CDR3 protein is CSDTPGTGYGYTF. The CDR3 region has the DNA TGCAGTGATACCCCCGGGACAGGGTATGGCTACACCTTC.

This clonotype occurred many times. The chain uses TRBV7-8 and TRBJ2-7; tentatively, D is TRBD1 (5 bases). Germline CDR1 is SGHVS and CDR2 is FQNEAQ. The CDR3 is 19 residues long. V was shortened by 3 bases and J by 1 base, with 25 bases between the two germline ends. CDR3 residues: CASSFSSGDKGRFSYEQYF. DNA of the CDR3: TGTGCCAGCAGCTTTTCTTCTGGTGATAAGGGGCGCTTTTCCTACGAGCAGTACTTC. Full variable domain (outside the CDR3, taken from reference TRBV7-8 and TRBJ2-7): GAGVSQSPRYKVAKRGQDVALRCDPISGHVSLFWYQQALGQGPEFLTYFQNEAQLDKSGLPSDRFFAERPEGSVSTLKIQRTQQEDSAVYLCASSFSSGDKGRFSYEQYFGPGTRLTVT.

This clonotype occurred many times. V usage is TRBV5-1 and J usage is TRBJ1-4; no reliable D call. V was shortened by 1 base and J by 2 bases, with 12 bases between the two germline ends. Germline loops: CDR1 SGHRS, CDR2 YFSETQ. This CDR3 is built from 16 residues. The CDR3 bases are TGCGCCAGCAGCTTGTTTGGCTTGGTGACTAATGAAAAACTGTTTTTT. It is translated as CASSLFGLVTNEKLFF.

This clonotype was observed at least ten times. This chain uses TRBV12-3 or TRBV12-4 with TRBJ2-7; 10 bases line up with TRBD2. Trimming cost V 6 bases and J 1 base; bases outside gene matches: 6. This CDR3 has 15 residues. In nucleotides, the CDR3 is TGTGCCAGCAGCCCCACTAGCGGGGCTTCCTACGAGCAGTACTTC. It yields the protein CASSPTSGASYEQYF.

The chain has TRBV18 and TRBJ1-2, with no clear D. The CDR3 is 14 amino acids. Trimming stripped 2 bases from V and 0 bases from J, with 7 bases between. Germline V gives CDR1 KGHSH, CDR2 LQKENI. For the CDR3, the DNA is TGTGCCAGCTCACCAAGTGGAACTAACTATGGCTACACCTTC. Residues: CASSPSGTNYGYTF.

This clonotype was recorded many times. This chain connects TRBV3-1 to TRBJ2-7, with a weak D call TRBD2 (6 bases). V lost 4 bases, J lost 5 bases, and 15 bases lay in between. The CDR3 has 14 residues. CDR1 LGHDT and CDR2 YNNKEL come from the germline V gene (reference sequence). CDR3 nucleotide sequence: TGTGCCAGCAGCCGGCGGGACCTCGGAGACGAGCAGTACTTC. Amino acids: CASSRRDLGDEQYF.

Comments on this clonotype: A much larger clone sits a single nucleotide away, making a read error possible. The rearrangement links TRBV21-1 to TRBJ2-7; TRBD1 is the table's D call and was not checked against the DNA. TRBV21-1 is a listed pseudogene. The CDR3 length is 15 residues. The DNA for the CDR3 is TGTGCCAGCAGCATAGCTCCCGGACAGGGGGAAGAGCAGTACTTC. Amino acids: CASSIAPGQGEEQYF.

This clonotype was detected many times. V is TRBV4-1 and J is TRBJ2-7; tentative D call: TRBD2 (5 bases). Germline CDR1 MGHRA, CDR2 YSYEKL. This CDR3 has 15 amino acids. The germline V and J ends were trimmed by 3 bases and 6 bases, with 18 bases remaining between them. CDR3 region: CASSHLPGSGPEQYF. CDR3 in DNA: TGCGCCAGCAGCCATCTGCCGGGGAGTGGGCCCGAGCAGTACTTC.

The table lists this clonotype with many counts. V gene TRBV7-2 combines with J gene TRBJ1-2; no reliable D call. The CDR3 runs 16 residues. The germline gives CDR1 SGHTA, CDR2 FQGNSA. Trimming took off 7 bases at V and 8 bases at J, with 26 bases between the two ends. The CDR3 DNA is TGTGCCAGCACCATTGTGGGGAGAGGGTACGACTCCGGCTACACCTTC. Its protein is CASTIVGRGYDSGYTF.

In this sample, this clonotype turned up many times. V and J are TRBV20-1 and TRBJ2-4, with 7 bases matching TRBD1. The CDR3 contains 13 residues. Trimming took 7 bases from V and 1 from J; bases not matched to a gene: 4. Germline CDR1 and CDR2: DFQATT and SNEGSKA (reference sequence). Written as DNA, the CDR3 is TGCAGTGTTAAACAGGGGGCCAAAAACATTCAGTACTTC. Translated: CSVKQGAKNIQYF.

This clonotype was picked up many times. The chain uses TRBV20-1 and TRBJ2-7; 8 nucleotides line up with TRBD2. V shed 1 base, J shed 3 bases, and the junction held 5 bases outside the gene matches. Germline V gene sequence: CDR1 DFQATT, CDR2 SNEGSKA (reference sequence). The CDR3 is 14 amino acids. DNA for the CDR3: TGCAGTGCTAGAGTCGCGGGGGGTTACTACGAGCAGTACTTC. It specifies CSARVAGGYYEQYF.

This clonotype was seen many times. The gene calls are TRBV11-1 and TRBJ1-1, with TRBD1 matching 8 bases. J gave up 7 bases and V 1 base, and 2 bases lay outside the gene matches. Germline V CDR1 and CDR2: SGHAT, FQDESV (reference sequence). The CDR3 runs to 13 residues. In DNA form, the CDR3 reads TGTGCCAGCAGCTTAGAACAGGGGGATGAAGCTTTCTTT. Translating it yields CASSLEQGDEAFF.

This clonotype was counted many times. This rearrangement joins TRBV29-1 to TRBJ1-1, with 7 bases that match TRBD1. Germline assignment: CDR1 SQVTM and CDR2 ANQGSEA. Losses at the gene ends were 4 bases for V and 4 bases for J; bases not matched to a gene: 12. The CDR3 contains 15 residues. The DNA of the CDR3 is TGCAGCGTTGTGGGACAGTCGAATTTGGGCACTGAAGCTTTCTTT. Encoded protein: CSVVGQSNLGTEAFF.